The T cell receptor beta chain under discussion was sequenced for a study of blood T cell repertoires in COVID-19. The protocol was immunoSEQ multiplex PCR, while the TCRdb copy is restricted to in-frame clones and leaves out a portion. Of roughly 80,000 clones listed, roughly four fifths were seen once; the top ten hold just over 20%. This CDR3 contains 16 residues. Trimming removed 3 bases from V and 6 bases from J, with 18 bases in between. The germline V gene has CDR1 MGHRA and CDR2 YSYEKL. Sequenced: peripheral blood. The V and J genes are TRBV4-1 and TRBJ1-5, with D perhaps TRBD1 (5 bases). The TCR was taken from a human donor in a cohort sampled during active COVID-19. The CDR3 nucleotides are TGCGCCAGCAGCCACCCAGACATGGCAGGGCTTCAGCCCCAGCATTTT. Translation: CASSHPDMAGLQPQHF.